This TCR beta chain stems from a study of shared clonotypes between healthy human individuals. Study-wide background: Each donor's CD8 memory used one plate, CD8 naive two, each CD4 subset three.

The assay was run at deep level. The repertoire was sequenced with immunoSEQ multiplex PCR; TCRdb's copy has only in-frame clones and lacks some. The sample records approximately 2.4 million clones, approximately 96% being singletons. Both subsets, CD45RA+ naive and CD45RA-negative memory, were split from the CD4+ cells. The sequenced sample was naive CD4+ T cells sorted from blood. Subset reported: CD45RA+ positively selected. The receptor comes from a man between 18 and 35 years old in good health.

DNA for the CDR3: TGCGCCAGCAGCTTGGTAAAGCCGGGTTATTCCTACGAGCAGTACTTC. This sequence encodes CASSLVKPGYSYEQYF. V usage is TRBV5-1 and J usage is TRBJ2-7; D gene ambiguous. This CDR3 region has 16 residues. V gave up 0 bases and J gave up 1 base, with 14 bases separating them. The V gene's germline CDR1 is SGHRS and CDR2 YFSETQ.